The 25 T cell receptor beta chains listed next were all sequenced from one sample in a study of glioma-infiltrating T cells (dated by TCRdb to the mid-2010s). Instrument on record: Illumina MiSeq. TCR alpha and beta CDR3 regions were amplified with the iRepertoire nested amplicon-rescue multiplex PCR (arm-PCR) platform from RNA. The public sequencing data were trimmed at Q25 with fastp and processed into clonotypes with MiXCR by TCRdb, which kept only in-frame beta chains. Records with the same CDR3 protein are collapsed into one entry carrying the most frequent genes and DNA. The sample table contains approximately 400,000 distinct CDR3 sequences; only one count was recorded for roughly two fifths of them. The ten largest clones take up about 11% of the sample. The sequencing input was glioma tissue, nonneoplastic brain tissue, or PBMCs (not recorded which). All receptors derive from a human donor with low-grade glioma or glioblastoma, undergoing nonglioma brain surgery, or in good health (not recorded which).

This chain uses TRBV19 with TRBJ2-3; no clear D gene. Trimming left V 3 bases short and J 2 bases short, with 12 bases between. The CDR3 is made up of 15 amino acids. CDR1 is LNHDA, CDR2 SQIVND, per germline (reference sequence). The CDR3 DNA sequence: TGTGCCAGTAGTATGGCGTCGGCCCTCACAGATACGCAGTATTTT. It yields the protein CASSMASALTDTQYF.

The chain uses TRBV28 and TRBJ2-1; TRBD1 is a possible D gene (6 bases). CDR1 and CDR2 (germline): MDHEN, SYDVKM. Trimming cost V 5 bases and J 8 bases, with 22 bases left between them. The CDR3 consists of 16 residues. CDR3 DNA: TGTGCCAGCAGTCCCGAGGGGTGGGGGCGAGTCTATGAGCAGTTCTTC. It codes for CASSPEGWGRVYEQFF.

A note on this clonotype: This could be a read error, since a much larger clone is one nucleotide away. The chain has TRBV6-2 or TRBV6-3 and TRBJ2-3; TRBD1 agrees at 11 bases. The V gene's germline CDR1 is MNHEY and CDR2 SVGEGT. The CDR3 loop spans 17 amino acids. Losses at the gene ends were 4 bases for V and 4 bases for J; bases not matched to a gene: 10. CDR3 sequence reads: CASSSYSGQGAADTQYF. CDR3 bases: TGTGCCAGCAGTTCCTACTCCGGACAGGGGGCTGCAGATACGCAGTATTTT.

The table lists this clonotype with a few counts. In DNA form, the CDR3 reads TGCAGTGCTAGAGGGCGGACATTTTTCTACGAGCAGTACTTC. This sequence encodes CSARGRTFFYEQYF. J is TRBJ2-7 and V is TRBV20-1; D is possibly TRBD1 (5 bases). Germline-derived CDR1 and CDR2 are DFQATT and SNEGSKA (reference sequence). The V end was cut by 1 base, the J end by 3 bases, with 13 bases between. The CDR3 is 14 amino acids.

The chain joins TRBV4-3 to TRBJ1-5; no firm D call. The germline V and J ends were trimmed by 0 bases and 5 bases, with 11 bases remaining between them. In germline, CDR1 is LGHNA, CDR2 YSLEER. The CDR3 loop spans 15 amino acids. This CDR3 reads CASSQDSQRHQPQHF. Here the CDR3 DNA reads TGCGCCAGCAGCCAAGACTCGCAGCGACATCAGCCCCAGCATTTT.

This clonotype came up many times. The gene calls are TRBV7-2 and TRBJ1-1; D is unclear. CDR1 is SGHTA, CDR2 FQGNSA, per germline. V dropped 0 bases and J dropped 4 bases, with 3 bases sitting between them. This CDR3 is built from 12 residues. CDR3 nucleotide sequence: TGTGCCAGCAGCTTAGCCGCCACTGAAGCTTTCTTT. It translates to CASSLAATEAFF.

This clonotype occurred many times. The chain is built from TRBV28 and TRBJ1-1, with D perhaps matching TRBD1 (6 bases). V was pared by 5 bases and J by 4 bases, with 14 bases between. The CDR3 runs to 14 residues. Germline lookup yields CDR1 MDHEN and CDR2 SYDVKM. Written as DNA, the CDR3 is TGTGCCAGCAGTAGTCAGGGGCTAGGCACTGAAGCTTTCTTT. This sequence encodes CASSSQGLGTEAFF.

The chain joins TRBV4-3 to TRBJ2-2, with 9 bases matching TRBD2. This CDR3 is 15 amino acids long. Unmatched junction bases numbered 7, after V lost 5 bases and J lost 6 bases. The germline V gene has CDR1 LGHNA and CDR2 YSLEER. This chain's CDR3 is CASSYASGTAGELFF. The DNA for the CDR3 is TGCGCCAGCAGCTATGCTAGCGGGACAGCCGGGGAGCTGTTTTTT.

Turning to this clonotype: A much larger clone sits a single nucleotide away, making a read error possible. The CDR3 carries no conserved terminal phenylalanine or tryptophan, so it likely arises from a read error. The rearrangement uses TRBV6-5 and TRBJ2-3; 10 nucleotides align to TRBD2. From germline, CDR1 is MNHEY and CDR2 SVGAGI. The CDR3 is 15 residues long. The V and J ends lost 4 bases and 2 bases, in that order; junction bases with no gene match: 3. CDR3 in DNA: TGTGCCAGCAGTTGGGGGACTAGCGCCACAGATACGCAGTATATT. Encoded protein: CASSWGTSATDTQYI.

This clonotype came up a few times. The chain combines TRBV7-3 with TRBJ2-1; possible D gene TRBD2, 5 bases. The V and J ends lost 5 bases and 2 bases respectively, with 16 bases between them. The CDR3 is made up of 16 amino acids. Per germline, CDR1 SGHTA and CDR2 FQGTGA. The CDR3 reads CASSLGWRIPYNEQFF. In nucleotides, the CDR3 is TGTGCCAGCAGCCTAGGTTGGAGGATACCCTACAATGAGCAGTTCTTC. The full variable domain, completed using reference TRBV7-3 and TRBJ2-1, is GAGVSQTPSNKVTEKGKYVELRCDPISGHTALYWYRQSLGQGPEFLIYFQGTGAADDSGLPNDRFFAVRPEGSVSTLKIQRTERGDSAVYLCASSLGWRIPYNEQFFGPGTRLTVL.

This clonotype was seen a single time. J is TRBJ2-3 and V is TRBV9, with D perhaps matching TRBD1 (5 bases). Germline V gene lookup returns CDR1 SGDLS and CDR2 YYNGEE. V lost 0 bases, J lost 6 bases, and 14 bases lay in between. The CDR3 is 15 amino acids. CDR3: CASSVDLGPGDTQYF. In DNA, the CDR3 is TGTGCCAGCAGCGTAGATTTAGGCCCAGGGGATACGCAGTATTTT.

A few counts support this clonotype. The gene calls are TRBV4-3 and TRBJ2-7, with TRBD2 matching over 14 bases. V shed 3 bases, J shed 4 bases, and the junction held 2 bases outside the gene matches. This CDR3 has 15 amino acids. The germline gives CDR1 LGHNA, CDR2 YSLEER. This CDR3 reads CASSQGLAGEYEQYF. In DNA form, the CDR3 reads TGCGCCAGCAGCCAGGGACTAGCGGGGGAGTACGAGCAGTACTTC.

This clonotype was recorded a few times. The genes are TRBV5-4 and TRBJ1-1; D unclear. Between the trimmed V and J ends, which lost 1 base and 2 bases, there was a span of 3 bases. The CDR3 runs 12 residues. CDR1 and CDR2 from the germline V gene are SGHNT and YYREEE (reference sequence). The CDR3 sequence is CASSLSNTEAFF. In nucleotides, the CDR3 is TGTGCCAGCAGCTTGAGTAACACTGAAGCTTTCTTT.

Worth noting for this clonotype: This may come from a read error, since a much larger clone is one base off. This chain links TRBV6-2 or TRBV6-3 with TRBJ2-5; TRBD2 matches at 11 bases. CDR1 MNHEY and CDR2 SVGEGT come from the germline V gene. The CDR3 contains 14 residues. Here the CDR3 DNA reads TGTGCCGGCAGCCGACTAGCGGGGCAAGAGACCCAGTACTTC. It codes for CAGSRLAGQETQYF.

The chain employs TRBV7-9 and TRBJ1-1; 12 positions match TRBD1. Germline loops: CDR1 SEHNR, CDR2 FQNEAQ (reference sequence). The trim removed 5 bases at V and 0 bases at J, leaving 4 bases unmatched. The length of the CDR3 is 16 residues. In nucleotides, the CDR3 is TGTGCCAGCAGCCAATGGGACAGGGGGCTGAACACTGAAGCTTTCTTT. It yields the protein CASSQWDRGLNTEAFF. The full variable domain, completed using reference TRBV7-9 and TRBJ1-1, is DTGVSQNPRHKITKRGQNVTFRCDPISEHNRLYWYRQTLGQGPEFLTYFQNEAQLEKSRLLSDRFSAERPKGSFSTLEIQRTEQGDSAMYLCASSQWDRGLNTEAFFGQGTRLTVV.

This clonotype was observed a few times. This chain connects TRBV7-9 to TRBJ2-6; tentatively, D is TRBD1 (6 bases). V lost 5 bases to trimming and J lost 0 bases, with 11 bases between them. Germline V gene lookup returns CDR1 SEHNR and CDR2 FQNEAQ (reference sequence). The CDR3 covers 16 residues. CDR3 sequence (DNA): TGTGCCAGCAGCGCAGGACAGACCTCTGGGGCCAACGTCCTGACTTTC. Translated, it gives CASSAGQTSGANVLTF.

In DNA, the CDR3 is TGTGCCAGCAGCATCCAGGGGGCGGGCAATGAGCAGTTCTTC. Residues: CASSIQGAGNEQFF. The genes are TRBV28 and TRBJ2-1; TRBD1 aligns across 8 bases. The length of the CDR3 is 14 residues. V trimming: 6 bases; J trimming: 6 bases; junction bases outside the gene matches: 7. CDR1 and CDR2 from the germline V gene are MDHEN and SYDVKM.

This chain links TRBV20-1 with TRBJ2-7, with 7 bases that match TRBD2. Germline V gene sequence: CDR1 DFQATT, CDR2 SNEGSKA (reference sequence). The V gene end was trimmed by 1 base and the J gene end by 2 bases; junction bases not matched to a gene: 11. The CDR3 sequence is 16 residues long. CDR3 in DNA: TGCAGTGCTAGAGGACTAGCCGACGGTGAGACCTACGAGCAGTACTTC. Its protein is CSARGLADGETYEQYF.

This chain joins TRBV7-2 and TRBJ2-7, with 14 positions matching TRBD2. The CDR3 covers 21 residues. The V gene end was trimmed by 4 bases and the J gene end by 2 bases; junction bases not matched to a gene: 19. Germline-derived CDR1 and CDR2 are SGHTA and FQGNSA. The CDR3 reads CASSSPGLAGASPFVPYEQYF. CDR3 nucleotides: TGTGCCAGCAGCTCACCGGGACTAGCGGGGGCTTCCCCCTTCGTCCCCTACGAGCAGTACTTC.

This clonotype was detected many times. CDR3 bases: TGCAGTGTAACAAGAATCCTGAGCACAGATACGCAGTATTTT. This gives the protein CSVTRILSTDTQYF. This chain joins TRBV20-1 and TRBJ2-3; D remains unclear. Germline CDR1 and CDR2: DFQATT and SNEGSKA (reference sequence). The CDR3 runs to 14 residues. The ends were cut back, 7 bases at V and 0 bases at J, with 14 bases in the middle.

The CDR3 loop is CAISEGGSEQYF. CDR3 nucleotide sequence: TGTGCCATCAGTGAGGGGGGTAGCGAGCAGTACTTC. The chain recombines TRBV10-3 with TRBJ2-7; D is possibly TRBD1 or TRBD2 (5 bases each). V was shortened by 2 bases and J by 6 bases, with 8 bases between the two germline ends. Germline-derived CDR1 and CDR2 are ENHRY and SYGVKD. This CDR3 is built from 12 residues.

Turning to this clonotype: This may stem from a read error, because a much larger clone lies one nucleotide away. CDR3 nucleotide sequence: TGTGCCAGCACCAAAGTGGATGAGCAGTTCTTC. Its protein is CASTKVDEQFF. The rearrangement joins TRBV6-1 to TRBJ2-1; D is unclear. V lost 7 bases and J lost 8, with 9 bases in between. The CDR3 contains 11 residues. The V gene's germline CDR1 is MNHNS and CDR2 SASEGT.

A word on this clonotype: At one end, the junction sequence differs from germline, possibly due to a read error. The CDR3 sequence: CASSQEVGRGRAFHSPRQETQYF. DNA of the CDR3: TGCGCCAGCAGCCAAGAGGTCGGTCGCGGGAGGGCCTTTCATTCCCCTCGCCAAGAGACCCAGTACTTC. The genes are TRBV7-6 and TRBJ2-5, with 9 bases matching TRBD2. The CDR3 contains 23 residues. The germline CDR1 and CDR2 sequences are SGHVS and FNYEAQ.

Concerning this clonotype itself: A much larger clone lies one base from this, so it may be a read error. The CDR3 carries no conserved terminal phenylalanine or tryptophan, so it likely arises from a read error. The chain couples TRBV6-5 to TRBJ2-1; the D is unclear. Germline V gene lookup returns CDR1 MNHEY and CDR2 SVGAGI. The CDR3 covers 15 residues. Trimming stripped 5 bases from V and 0 bases from J, with 11 bases between. The CDR3 loop is CASSEDSSSYNEQFL. Written as DNA, the CDR3 is TGTGCCAGCAGTGAAGATAGTTCCTCCTACAATGAGCAGTTCTTA.

The rearrangement uses TRBV29-1 and TRBJ1-1, with TRBD1 matching over 7 bases. This CDR3 is built from 13 residues. The junction had 8 bases not matched to a gene; V was cut back by 6 bases and J by 4 bases. Germline CDR1 SQVTM, CDR2 ANQGSEA. The CDR3 here is CSVLTGFGTEAFF. The DNA of the CDR3 is TGCAGCGTCTTGACAGGGTTTGGCACTGAAGCTTTCTTT. The full variable domain, its missing parts supplied by reference TRBV29-1 and TRBJ1-1, is SAVISQKPSRDICQRGTSLTIQCQVDSQVTMMFWYRQQPGQSLTLIATANQGSEATYESGFVIDKFPISRPNLTFSTLTVSNMSPEDSSIYLCSVLTGFGTEAFFGQGTRLTVV.